This is a list of T cell receptor beta chains from one sample in a study of T cells in Graves' hyperthyroidism and ophthalmopathy. TCRdb reprocessed the multiplex PCR reads via MiXCR and lists one record per CDR3 protein. The repertoire includes fewer than 900,000 distinct CDR3 sequences, about 17% of them detected once, and around 17% sits in the top ten. Specimen: blood. These receptors all come from a woman aged 45-59 years with Graves' hyperthyroidism that later progressed to Graves' ophthalmopathy. The CDR3 runs from the conserved cysteine through the conserved F or W. A D gene is named only where the DNA matches it firmly. The size of a clone is reported for some rows only, either as once, few or many, or as a class for expanded clones.

clone size	J gene	V gene	D gene	CDR3 DNA	CDR3 protein
many	TRBJ1-1	TRBV12-3/TRBV12-4	-	TGTGCCAGCAGTTTCGGGGGTTCCGAAGCTTTCTTT	CASSFGGSEAFF
many	TRBJ1-5	TRBV3-1	-	TGTGCCAGCAGCCCCGCGGCCGAAAATCAGCCCCAGCATTTT	CASSPAAENQPQHF
many	TRBJ2-7	TRBV7-2	TRBD1	TGTGCCAGCAGCTTAACCCGACAGGGCGGCTACGAGCAGTACTTC	CASSLTRQGGYEQYF
-	TRBJ1-2	TRBV28	-	TGTGCCAGCAGTCTACTTACTTCTTTATATGGCTACACCTTC	CASSLLTSLYGYTF
many	TRBJ2-3	TRBV2	TRBD2	TGTGCCAGCAGTGACTTAGCGGGGGGAACAGATACGCAGTATTTT	CASSDLAGGTDTQYF
once	TRBJ1-4	TRBV27	-	TGTGCCAGCAGTTCCACACAGGGTGGATCGGATGAAAAACTGTTTTTT	CASSSTQGGSDEKLFF
-	TRBJ2-1	TRBV20-1	TRBD2	TGCAGTGCTTCGGGACTAGCGGGGGGGCACAATGAGCAGTTCTTC	CSASGLAGGHNEQFF
-	TRBJ2-7	TRBV5-4	-	TGTGCCAGCAGCTTCGTTGGGGACGAGCAGTACTTC	CASSFVGDEQYF
many	TRBJ2-3	TRBV6-2/TRBV6-3	TRBD1	TGTGCCAGCAGTTACTGGGGACAGGGCTCAGATACGCAGTATTTT	CASSYWGQGSDTQYF
-	TRBJ1-1	TRBV20-1	TRBD1	TGCAGTGCCCGCGACACAGGGGGGATGAACACTGAAGCTTTCTTT	CSARDTGGMNTEAFF
many	TRBJ2-1	TRBV10-3	-	TGTGCCATCAGTGAGTCTCGTGAGGATGAGCAGTTCTTC	CAISESREDEQFF
many	TRBJ1-5	TRBV3-1	-	TGTGCCAGCAGCCCGAGTGCAGGCGGGCAGCCCCAGCATTTT	CASSPSAGGQPQHF
many	TRBJ2-3	TRBV3-1	TRBD1	TGTGCCAGCAGCAGAGGACAGGGCACAGATACGCAGTATTTT	CASSRGQGTDTQYF
-	TRBJ2-7	TRBV6-1	TRBD1	TGTGCCAGCAGTCGCGGGACAGGACCCTACGAGCAGTACTTC	CASSRGTGPYEQYF
many	TRBJ1-1	TRBV11-2	-	TGTGCCAGCAGCACACTCCCCGGGGAAACTGAAGCTTTCTTT	CASSTLPGETEAFF
-	TRBJ2-2	TRBV19	TRBD1	TGTGCCAGTAGTATAACGCCAGGGGGCTCGAGCGGGGAGCTGTTTTTT	CASSITPGGSSGELFF
once	TRBJ2-3	TRBV20-1	-	TGCAGTGCTAGAGATTGGCGAGATACGCAGTATTTT	CSARDWRDTQYF
-	TRBJ1-2	TRBV29-1	-	TGCAGCGTTGGTGCCAGAAACTATGGCTACACCTTC	CSVGARNYGYTF
many	TRBJ2-1	TRBV7-2	TRBD2	TGTGCCAGCAGCTCTGGGAGGTGGCGGGGGGCAGACAATGAGCAGTTCTTC	CASSSGRWRGADNEQFF